The rows below give T cell receptor beta chains drawn from one sample of a study of blood T cell repertoires in COVID-19. The assay was immunoSEQ multiplex PCR, and TCRdb's table has in-frame clones only and misses some. Of some 15,000 clones in the sample, 88% were seen once. Sequences were obtained from peripheral blood. Source of these receptors: a human donor in a cohort sampled during active COVID-19. The CDR3 runs from the conserved cysteine through the conserved F or W. A D gene is named only where the DNA matches it firmly. The listing skips clone size in some rows; elsewhere it reads once, few, many or a size class.

CDR3nt: TGTGCCAGCAGCCCCACGACTAGCGGGAGGAGTACGCAGTATTTT; CDR3aa: CASSPTTSGRSTQYF; abundance: once; d_gene: TRBD2; j_gene: TRBJ2-3; v_gene: TRBV9; len: 15
CDR3nt: TGTGCCAGCAGCTCCCCCATCTCTGGAAACACCATATATTTT; CDR3aa: CASSSPISGNTIYF; abundance: NA; d_gene: NA; j_gene: TRBJ1-3; v_gene: TRBV5-6; len: 14
CDR3nt: TGTGCCAGCAGCCCCCGGCGGGAGTTCAATGAGCAGTTCTTC; CDR3aa: CASSPRREFNEQFF; abundance: NA; d_gene: TRBD2; j_gene: TRBJ2-1; v_gene: TRBV7-8; len: 14
CDR3nt: TGTGCCAGCAGTTATAGGCTGTCAGGGACTTTCTTT; CDR3aa: CASSYRLSGTFF; abundance: NA; d_gene: NA; j_gene: TRBJ1-1; v_gene: TRBV12-3/TRBV12-4; len: 12
CDR3nt: TGTGCCAGCGTCGAGGACAGTAGCAATCAGCCCCAGCATTTT; CDR3aa: CASVEDSSNQPQHF; abundance: NA; d_gene: NA; j_gene: TRBJ1-5; v_gene: TRBV28; len: 14
CDR3nt: TGTGCCAGCAGAGTTGCAGGGGGCAGTATTTGGACCCAGTACTTC; CDR3aa: CASRVAGGSIWTQYF; abundance: NA; d_gene: TRBD1; j_gene: TRBJ2-5; v_gene: TRBV27; len: 15
CDR3nt: TGTGCCAGCAGCGTAGTCCCAGGGCCTGGAGAGCAGTACTTC; CDR3aa: CASSVVPGPGEQYF; abundance: NA; d_gene: NA; j_gene: TRBJ2-7; v_gene: TRBV9; len: 14
CDR3nt: TGTGCCAGCAGTTCCTACCCGGACAGCTATGGCTACACCTTC; CDR3aa: CASSSYPDSYGYTF; abundance: NA; d_gene: NA; j_gene: TRBJ1-2; v_gene: TRBV28; len: 14
CDR3nt: TGTGCCACCTTCGACAGGGAGAGCACAGATACGCAGTATTTT; CDR3aa: CATFDRESTDTQYF; abundance: NA; d_gene: TRBD1; j_gene: TRBJ2-3; v_gene: TRBV24-1; len: 14
CDR3nt: TGCGCCAGCAGCCGAGGACTCACAGACGAGCAGTACTTC; CDR3aa: CASSRGLTDEQYF; abundance: NA; d_gene: NA; j_gene: TRBJ2-7; v_gene: TRBV4-1; len: 13
CDR3nt: TGTGCCAATCAGGTTTCCTATAATTCACCCCTCCACTTT; CDR3aa: CANQVSYNSPLHF; abundance: NA; d_gene: NA; j_gene: TRBJ1-6; v_gene: TRBV28; len: 13
CDR3nt: TGTGCCAGCAGACCGAGCTCTGGAAACACCATATATTTT; CDR3aa: CASRPSSGNTIYF; abundance: few; d_gene: NA; j_gene: TRBJ1-3; v_gene: TRBV12-3/TRBV12-4; len: 13
CDR3nt: TGTGCCAGCAGCCTCCGTAGCGGGAGGAACACAGATACGCAGTATTTT; CDR3aa: CASSLRSGRNTDTQYF; abundance: NA; d_gene: TRBD2; j_gene: TRBJ2-3; v_gene: TRBV11-3; len: 16
CDR3nt: TGTGCCAGCAGCTTAGAGGTCGGCAGGGATTATGGCTACACCTTC; CDR3aa: CASSLEVGRDYGYTF; abundance: NA; d_gene: NA; j_gene: TRBJ1-2; v_gene: TRBV7-9; len: 15
CDR3nt: TGTGCCAGCAGCTTAGCCCGGGGGGCCTACGAGCAGTACTTC; CDR3aa: CASSLARGAYEQYF; abundance: NA; d_gene: TRBD2; j_gene: TRBJ2-7; v_gene: TRBV7-6; len: 14
CDR3nt: TGTGCCAGCAGCCAAATGGGACAGAGGGAAGGTGGCTACACCTTC; CDR3aa: CASSQMGQREGGYTF; abundance: NA; d_gene: TRBD1; j_gene: TRBJ1-2; v_gene: TRBV2; len: 15
CDR3nt: TGTGCCAGCAGTGCCCGGACAGACAATCAGCCCCAGCATTTT; CDR3aa: CASSARTDNQPQHF; abundance: large; d_gene: NA; j_gene: TRBJ1-5; v_gene: TRBV2; len: 14
CDR3nt: TGTGCCAGCAGCTTAAGGGACAGACCGAACATTCAGTACTTC; CDR3aa: CASSLRDRPNIQYF; abundance: NA; d_gene: TRBD1; j_gene: TRBJ2-4; v_gene: TRBV7-9; len: 14
CDR3nt: TGCGCCAGCAGCCAACCTCAGGGTACCGGGGCCAACGTCCTGACTTTC; CDR3aa: CASSQPQGTGANVLTF; abundance: NA; d_gene: NA; j_gene: TRBJ2-6; v_gene: TRBV4-1; len: 16
CDR3nt: TGTGCCAGCAGCCAAGACGGGATTAGTCAGCCCCAGCATTTT; CDR3aa: CASSQDGISQPQHF; abundance: NA; d_gene: NA; j_gene: TRBJ1-5; v_gene: TRBV3-1/TRBV3-2; len: 14